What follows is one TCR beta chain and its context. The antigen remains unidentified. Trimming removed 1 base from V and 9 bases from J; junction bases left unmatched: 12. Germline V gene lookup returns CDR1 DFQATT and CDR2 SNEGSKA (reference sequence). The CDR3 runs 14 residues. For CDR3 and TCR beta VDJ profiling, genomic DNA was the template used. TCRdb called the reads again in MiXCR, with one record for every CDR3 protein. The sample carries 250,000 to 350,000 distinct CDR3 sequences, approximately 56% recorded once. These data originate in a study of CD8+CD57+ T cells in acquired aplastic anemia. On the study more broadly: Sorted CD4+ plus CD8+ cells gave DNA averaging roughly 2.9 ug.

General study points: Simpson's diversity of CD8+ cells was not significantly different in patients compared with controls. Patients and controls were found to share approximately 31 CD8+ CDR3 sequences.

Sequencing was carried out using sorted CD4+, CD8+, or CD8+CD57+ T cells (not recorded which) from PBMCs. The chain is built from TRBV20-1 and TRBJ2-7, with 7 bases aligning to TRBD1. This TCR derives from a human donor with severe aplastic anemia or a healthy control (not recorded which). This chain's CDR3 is CSARVQGNNYWQYF. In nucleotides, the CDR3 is TGCAGTGCTAGAGTACAGGGGAATAACTACTGGCAGTACTTC.